This T cell receptor (beta chain) came from a study of blood T cell repertoires in COVID-19. V lost 0 bases and J lost 1, with 16 bases in between. The length of the CDR3 is 18 residues. Germline V lookup: CDR1 SGHRS, CDR2 YFSETQ. Per the original methods: Quantification of nucleated cells was approximated via reference gene primer amplification. Sequenced by immunoSEQ multiplex PCR; TCRdb stores in-frame clones only, minus some. V and J calls plus clone size are reproduced from that table; the DNA served to infer D and trimming. This sample has about 300,000 clones, with roughly nine tenths found just once. The Seattle site enrolled patients during active infection and followed them longitudinally.

Material: peripheral blood. The chain recombines TRBV5-1 with TRBJ1-4; D is perhaps TRBD1 (6 bases). The TCR was taken from a woman aged 25 to 39 with COVID-19, enrolled during active disease. CDR3 DNA sequence: TGCGCCAGCAGCTTGGTCGCGGGGGCGGGTCGAACTAATGAAAAACTGTTTTTT. Its protein product is CASSLVAGAGRTNEKLFF.